This TCR beta chain is from a study of Ad26.COV2.S vaccination and SARS-CoV-2 variants. The study's findings and limits: Researchers reported similar non-spike TCR breadth in vaccine and placebo recipients. Spike-specific TCR breadth in vaccine recipients exceeded that seen in placebo recipients. Considerable breadth of spike-specific CD8+ and CD4+ T cell responses has reportedly been documented following vaccination.

Per germline, CDR1 MGHDK and CDR2 SYGVNS. Trimming pared 4 bases from V and 2 bases from J, leaving 13 bases between. The CDR3 consists of 15 residues. TCRdb's copy holds only in-frame clones and misses some; the assay was immunoSEQ multiplex PCR. Of under 150,000 clones in the sample, 75% to 90% were seen once. Comment on this clone: Its specificity is not known.

The source was peripheral blood, collected after recovery from COVID-19. The TCR originated in a human donor who had recovered from COVID-19. The chain recombines TRBV25-1 with TRBJ2-3; D may be TRBD1 (6 bases). Here the CDR3 reads CASSAGTRSTDTQYF. The CDR3 nucleotides read TGTGCCAGCAGTGCCGGGACAAGATCCACAGATACGCAGTATTTT.